A single sample gave rise to the 14 T cell receptor beta chains below, sequenced in a study of cytomegalovirus exposure and HLA in healthy donors. The PCR made use of 60 Vbeta and 13 Jbeta primers. Method: immunoSEQ multiplex PCR; TCRdb's copy keeps in-frame clones and lacks some. The repertoire has some 120,000 clones, 79% of them found once; the top ten carry 1.5% to 2.5%. Sequencing was performed on PBMCs. The receptor source for this set is a man between 18 and 29 years old in good health and CMV-seronegative.

This clone was counted a few times. Germline and junction disagree at one end, which may indicate a read error. The chain couples TRBV4-1 to TRBJ2-7, with TRBD2 matching over 9 bases. The CDR3 loop spans 15 amino acids. CDR1 MGHRA and CDR2 YSYEKL come from the germline V gene. The CDR3 coding sequence is TGTGCCAGCAGCCAAGATGCGGGAGGGGCCTACGAGCAGTACTTC. It yields the protein CASSQDAGGAYEQYF.

This clone was found a few times. This chain's CDR3 is CASSSNRKNLGGYTF. CDR3 bases: TGTGCCAGCAGTTCCAATCGAAAGAACCTCGGGGGCTACACCTTC. J is TRBJ1-2 and V is TRBV6-5; D not certain. The CDR3 extends over 15 amino acids. CDR1 and CDR2 from the germline V gene are MNHEY and SVGAGI. V lost 4 bases and J 8 bases, leaving 20 bases between the germline ends.

The chain recombines TRBV6-5 with TRBJ1-2; 7 positions match TRBD1. V was pared by 2 bases and J by 2 bases, with 5 bases of the junction left unmatched. Germline CDR1 MNHEY, CDR2 SVGAGI. The CDR3 spans 15 residues. The CDR3 region has the DNA TGTGCCAGCAGTTACCGCGCAGGGGGAAACTATGGCTACACCTTC. It translates to CASSYRAGGNYGYTF.

The chain is built from TRBV18 and TRBJ2-2; 7 positions agree with TRBD2. Germline trimming cut 7 bases from V and 7 bases from J; bases unmatched to any gene: 9. There are 14 residues in the CDR3. CDR1 is KGHSH and CDR2 is LQKENI in the germline V gene. The CDR3 here is CASWPSGTVGELFF. Written as DNA, the CDR3 is TGTGCCAGCTGGCCGAGCGGGACGGTCGGGGAGCTGTTTTTT. Looking up the rest from reference TRBV18 and TRBJ2-2 gives the full variable domain: NAGVMQNPRHLVRRRGQEARLRCSPMKGHSHVYWYRQLPEEGLKFMVYLQKENIIDESGMPKERFSAEFPKEGPSILRIQQVVRGDSAAYFCASWPSGTVGELFFGEGSRLTVL.

The chain links TRBV21-1 to TRBJ2-2; the D call of TRBD1 is as the table states it, not checked on the DNA. TRBV21-1 is a recognized pseudogene. The CDR3 extends over 18 amino acids. The CDR3 nucleotides read TGTGCCAGCAGCCTCCCCATGGGGGACAGGGGAACCACCGGGGAGCTGTTTTTT. The encoded protein is CASSLPMGDRGTTGELFF.

The chain joins TRBV5-1 to TRBJ1-6; a weak D match, TRBD1 (5 bases). This CDR3 region has 14 residues. From germline, CDR1 is SGHRS and CDR2 YFSETQ. Trimming removed 1 base at V and 7 bases at J, with 9 bases between. The DNA of the CDR3 is TGCGCCAGCAGCTTGAGTCAGGGAAATTCACCCCTCCACTTT. It yields the protein CASSLSQGNSPLHF.

The chain links TRBV2 to TRBJ2-7, with D tentatively TRBD1 or TRBD2 (5 bases each). The V end lost 2 bases, the J end lost 7 bases, and 15 bases lay between the germline ends. CDR3 length: 14 amino acids. Germline-derived CDR1 and CDR2 are SNHLY and FYNNEI. The CDR3 DNA reads as TGTGCCAGCAGTGAACGGGGCAGCCTGCGGGAGCAGTACGTC. Translated: CASSERGSLREQYV.

The chain recombines TRBV19 with TRBJ2-2; maybe TRBD2 (5 bases). The V gene's germline CDR1 is LNHDA and CDR2 SQIVND (reference sequence). This CDR3 has 15 amino acids. V gave up 5 bases and J gave up 6 bases, with 16 bases separating them. The DNA for the CDR3 is TGTGCCAGTAGTTTGCTCCTTGAGGGCGCCGGGGAGCTGTTTTTT. It yields the protein CASSLLLEGAGELFF.

The genes are TRBV10-2 and TRBJ2-7, with D hard to call. In germline, CDR1 is WSHSY, CDR2 SAAADI. This CDR3 is 12 amino acids long. V gave up 5 bases and J gave up 7 bases, with 12 bases separating them. CDR3 protein: CASSRVAWEQYV. The CDR3 DNA follows: TGCGCCAGCAGTCGGGTAGCCTGGGAGCAGTACGTC.

The chain employs TRBV4-3 and TRBJ2-7; TRBD1 aligns across 7 bases. Germline CDR1 and CDR2: LGHNA and YSLEER. The CDR3 contains 14 residues. After removal of 1 base from V and 9 bases from J, the junction contained 9 bases not matched to a gene. In DNA, the CDR3 is TGCGCCAGCAGCCAAGTTAGACAGGGCCGGGGGCAGTACTTC. Its translation is CASSQVRQGRGQYF.

V is TRBV10-2 and J is TRBJ1-2; no definite D call. Germline CDR1 reads WSHSY; CDR2 reads SAAADI. The ends were cut back, 8 bases at V and 2 bases at J, with 9 bases in the middle. The CDR3 sequence is 12 residues long. As DNA, the CDR3 is TGCGCCAGCTCGAGCCAAAACTATGGCTACACCTTC. The encoded protein is CASSSQNYGYTF.

This clone was seen a handful of times. The J gene is TRBJ1-5, the V gene TRBV6-6, with a possible D match to TRBD1 (5 bases). V gave up 7 bases and J gave up 11 bases, with 21 bases separating them. Germline CDR1 and CDR2: MNHNY and SVGAGI (reference sequence). The CDR3 consists of 14 residues. The CDR3, as DNA: TGTGCCAGCATCACGGGGCCGGGAGGATCAGCCCAGCATTTT. It encodes CASITGPGGSAQHF.

The chain employs TRBV19 and TRBJ1-1; tentatively, D is TRBD1 (6 bases). V shed 8 bases and J shed 3 bases, with 13 bases lying between them. Per germline, CDR1 LNHDA and CDR2 SQIVND (reference sequence). The CDR3 consists of 13 residues. The CDR3 here is CASLQGLYTEAFF. The CDR3 bases are TGTGCCAGTCTACAGGGCTTGTACACTGAAGCTTTCTTT. Full variable domain (remainder filled in from reference TRBV19 and TRBJ1-1): DGGITQSPKYLFRKEGQNVTLSCEQNLNHDAMYWYRQDPGQGLRLIYYSQIVNDFQKGDIAEGYSVSREKKESFPLTVTSAQKNPTAFYLCASLQGLYTEAFFGQGTRLTVV.

This chain uses TRBV5-1 with TRBJ2-1; D remains unclear. Per germline, CDR1 SGHRS and CDR2 YFSETQ. V gave up 5 bases and J gave up 6 bases, with 12 bases separating them. There are 13 residues in the CDR3. The CDR3 bases are TGCGCCAGCAGTCGTCAAACATTCAATGAGCAGTTCTTC. Its translation is CASSRQTFNEQFF.